These 11 T cell receptor beta chains originate from one sample sequenced in a study of cytomegalovirus exposure and HLA in healthy donors. Primers included in the PCR were 60 Vbeta and 13 Jbeta primers. Sequencing was performed with immunoSEQ multiplex PCR; in TCRdb, only in-frame clones are kept and a portion is missing. The sample consists of over 130,000 clones, about four fifths of them appearing once. Material for sequencing was PBMCs. The receptors shown here come from a human donor in good health.

The chain couples TRBV5-8 to TRBJ2-7; D gene uncertain. This CDR3 is built from 12 residues. In germline, CDR1 is SGHTS, CDR2 YDEGEE. Deletions cut 4 bases from V and 6 bases from J, with 11 bases between. CDR3 coding DNA: TGTGCCAGCAGCCCAGACTGGCGCGAGCAGTACTTC. Translating gives CASSPDWREQYF.

V and J are TRBV19 and TRBJ2-1; TRBD2 agrees at 8 bases. The CDR3 contains 15 residues. The germline gives CDR1 LNHDA, CDR2 SQIVND (reference sequence). V lost 5 bases to trimming and J lost 1 base; unmatched junction nucleotides: 4. The CDR3 DNA reads as TGTGCCAGTAGTCTGCTAGCGGGTTCCTACAATGAGCAGTTCTTC. Amino acid sequence: CASSLLAGSYNEQFF.

This clone was observed a handful of times. This rearrangement joins TRBV6-5 to TRBJ1-2, with D possibly matching TRBD1 (5 bases). The CDR3 extends over 13 amino acids. CDR1 and CDR2 (germline): MNHEY, SVGAGI. V lost 5 bases and J lost 4, with 11 bases in between. CDR3 protein: CASSNGGSYGYTF. The CDR3 bases are TGTGCCAGCAGTAACGGGGGTTCCTATGGCTACACCTTC.

The chain uses TRBV15 and TRBJ2-1, with D possibly being TRBD1 (6 bases). Deletions cut 5 bases from V and 3 bases from J, with 11 bases between. Germline loops: CDR1 LNHNV, CDR2 YYDKDF (reference sequence). The CDR3 is made up of 14 amino acids. DNA for the CDR3: TGTGCCACCAGCGGGGGACAAGACTACAATGAGCAGTTCTTC. It translates to CATSGGQDYNEQFF.

This rearrangement joins TRBV5-4 to TRBJ2-5; a possible D gene is TRBD1 (5 bases). Germline values: CDR1 SGHNT, CDR2 YYREEE (reference sequence). V was pared by 2 bases and J by 4 bases, with 9 bases between. This CDR3 region has 13 residues. The CDR3 nucleotides read TGTGCCAGCAGCTTACCAGGGATAGAGACCCAGTACTTC. Its protein product is CASSLPGIETQYF.

The rearrangement links TRBV9 to TRBJ2-5; 7 nucleotides agree with TRBD1. CDR1 SGDLS and CDR2 YYNGEE come from the germline V gene. The CDR3 has 15 residues. With 0 bases clipped from V and 4 bases from J, the junction kept 6 bases outside the gene matches. The CDR3 protein is CASSVDRGLRETQYF. The CDR3 bases are TGTGCCAGCAGCGTAGATAGGGGGCTCAGAGAGACCCAGTACTTC.

V gene TRBV27 combines with J gene TRBJ2-7; unclear D gene. The CDR3 totals 16 residues. Trimming took off 5 bases at V and 0 bases at J, with 17 bases between the two ends. The germline CDR1 and CDR2 sequences are MNHEY and SMNVEV (reference sequence). This chain's CDR3 is CASSPRTLLISYEQYF. CDR3 bases: TGTGCCAGCAGTCCAAGAACCTTACTTATCTCCTACGAGCAGTACTTC.

The chain is built from TRBV5-6 and TRBJ1-1; 7 bases are shared with TRBD1. Per germline, CDR1 SGHDT and CDR2 YYEEEE. The CDR3 consists of 15 residues. J lost 6 bases, V lost 4 bases, and 12 bases had no gene match. CDR3 residues: CASSILDRDLSEAFF. The DNA of the CDR3 is TGTGCCAGCAGCATTCTAGACAGGGACTTATCTGAAGCTTTCTTT.

V and J are TRBV27 and TRBJ2-7; 8 positions agree with TRBD2. The CDR3 covers 13 residues. From germline, CDR1 is MNHEY and CDR2 SMNVEV (reference sequence). Unmatched junction bases numbered 7, after V lost 5 bases and J lost 7 bases. The CDR3: CASSTQGLVEQYF. The CDR3 DNA follows: TGTGCCAGCAGTACCCAGGGACTAGTGGAGCAGTACTTC.

This clone was counted between two and nine times. This chain joins TRBV4-2 and TRBJ1-4; perhaps TRBD1 as D (5 bases). The CDR3 is made up of 16 amino acids. V was cut by 0 bases and J by 10 bases, with 18 bases left in between. In germline, CDR1 is LGHNA, CDR2 YNFKEQ. The CDR3 sequence: CASSQDGPGEEGKLFF. CDR3 bases: TGTGCCAGCAGCCAAGATGGTCCGGGGGAGGAGGGAAAACTGTTTTTT.

This rearrangement joins TRBV12-5 to TRBJ1-2; D remains ambiguous. Germline assignment: CDR1 LGHNT and CDR2 FRNRAP. Trimming stripped 9 bases from V and 3 bases from J, with 14 bases between. The CDR3 length is 13 residues. CDR3 sequence reads: CARPLRPDYGYTF. The CDR3 DNA reads TGTGCTAGGCCCCTGAGGCCCGACTATGGCTACACCTTC.